This is a list of T cell receptor beta chains from one sample in a study of T cells in Graves' hyperthyroidism and ophthalmopathy. TCRdb reprocessed the multiplex PCR reads via MiXCR and lists one record per CDR3 protein. Among around 500,000 distinct CDR3 sequences, around 14% were seen once, and the ten largest hold 15% to 20%. What was sequenced was blood. The receptors stem from a woman under 30 with Graves' hyperthyroidism. CDR3s include the opening cysteine and the closing phenylalanine or tryptophan.

V: TRBV3-1
J: TRBJ2-7
CDR3: CASSQYVGSWYEQYF

V: TRBV27
J: TRBJ1-4
CDR3: CASSLEGGLGNEKLFF

V: TRBV30
J: TRBJ1-1
CDR3: CAWNRDSTEAFF

V: TRBV27
J: TRBJ1-4
CDR3: CASRQGSGGNEKLFF

V: TRBV6-1
J: TRBJ2-3
CDR3: CATQRTRELTDTQYF

V: TRBV12-3/TRBV12-4
J: TRBJ1-1
CDR3: CASSLPPGAEAFF

V: TRBV30
J: TRBJ1-2
CDR3: CAWSAKGANYGYTF

V: TRBV12-5
J: TRBJ2-6
CDR3: CASGLVTGPSSGANVLTF

V: TRBV5-1
J: TRBJ1-2
CDR3: CASSGGGKNYGYTF

V: TRBV11-3
J: TRBJ2-7
CDR3: CASSPARGYEQYF

V: TRBV20-1
J: TRBJ2-5
CDR3: CSARPLAGDLSIETQYF

V: TRBV28
J: TRBJ1-4
CDR3: CASRDLTATNEKLFF

V: TRBV12-3/TRBV12-4
J: TRBJ2-2
CDR3: CASSFRGLGTGELFF

V: TRBV25-1
J: TRBJ1-3
CDR3: CASSGTNSGNTIYF

V: TRBV6-1
J: TRBJ2-3
CDR3: CASYRLAGVIDTQYF

V: TRBV12-3/TRBV12-4
J: TRBJ1-1
CDR3: CASSRAVNTEAFF

V: TRBV5-6
J: TRBJ2-5
CDR3: CASSPGGSGQETQYF

V: TRBV5-1
J: TRBJ1-4
CDR3: CASSLVGFSATNEKLFF

V: TRBV5-1
J: TRBJ1-6
CDR3: CASSFVGQGAGNSPLHF

V: TRBV19
J: TRBJ1-3
CDR3: CASNPPAAASGNTIYF

V: TRBV3-1
J: TRBJ2-3
CDR3: CASSQELTSGRRDTQYF

V: TRBV5-5
J: TRBJ2-6
CDR3: CASTLGPGSGANVLTF

V: TRBV6-5
J: TRBJ1-1
CDR3: CASSYSDRGTEAFF

V: TRBV10-3
J: TRBJ2-7
CDR3: CAISESRSQIKQYF

V: TRBV5-1
J: TRBJ2-3
CDR3: CASSSGTSGNTDTQYF

V: TRBV6-5
J: TRBJ1-5
CDR3: CASSYSFAGGFQPQHF

V: TRBV7-9
J: TRBJ2-1
CDR3: CASGRTYNEQFF

V: TRBV19
J: TRBJ2-7
CDR3: CASRGGGPGYEQYF

V: TRBV6-1
J: TRBJ2-5
CDR3: CASVPPVEETQYF

V: TRBV7-9
J: TRBJ1-2
CDR3: CASSLVTSPTGPLFGGYTF

V: TRBV19
J: TRBJ1-3
CDR3: CASSSDRATNTIYF

V: TRBV19
J: TRBJ1-1
CDR3: CASREQGPDEAFF

V: TRBV12-3/TRBV12-4
J: TRBJ2-1
CDR3: CASSSLTSPVVNEQFF

V: TRBV7-9
J: TRBJ1-2
CDR3: CASSFGTEGYYGYTF

V: TRBV6-2/TRBV6-3
J: TRBJ2-7
CDR3: CASSRTPSEQYF

V: TRBV20-1
J: TRBJ2-2
CDR3: CSARVWKNTGELFF

V: TRBV3-1
J: TRBJ2-3
CDR3: CASSQGKSGFTDTQYF

V: TRBV4-2
J: TRBJ2-4
CDR3: CASSQAPPRGAKNIQYF

V: TRBV18
J: TRBJ2-1
CDR3: CASSPGQGLAANEQFF

V: TRBV28
J: TRBJ2-4
CDR3: CASSPRGYSGRRKNIQYF

V: TRBV5-1
J: TRBJ2-1
CDR3: CASSFSSGRTTYNEQFF

V: TRBV5-1
J: TRBJ2-7
CDR3: CASSLRATPYEQYF

V: TRBV28
J: TRBJ2-5
CDR3: CASSFGGGPELYF

V: TRBV27
J: TRBJ2-1
CDR3: CAGSFRGGRGYNEQFF

V: TRBV2
J: TRBJ2-7
CDR3: CASRASGDEQYF

V: TRBV7-8
J: TRBJ2-7
CDR3: CASSLRTSGSSPYEQYF

V: TRBV4-1
J: TRBJ2-4
CDR3: CASSQGFSGRDIQYF

V: TRBV3-1
J: TRBJ2-2
CDR3: CASSQAQNTGELFF

V: TRBV11-2
J: TRBJ1-6
CDR3: CASSLRDWNSPLHF

V: TRBV20-1
J: TRBJ2-1
CDR3: CSATGTWTDEQFF

V: TRBV30
J: TRBJ2-1
CDR3: CAWSVDLGFDEQFF

V: TRBV27
J: TRBJ1-2
CDR3: CASSLRTGGRGYTF

V: TRBV6-1
J: TRBJ1-2
CDR3: CASRSTGGRTGYGYTF